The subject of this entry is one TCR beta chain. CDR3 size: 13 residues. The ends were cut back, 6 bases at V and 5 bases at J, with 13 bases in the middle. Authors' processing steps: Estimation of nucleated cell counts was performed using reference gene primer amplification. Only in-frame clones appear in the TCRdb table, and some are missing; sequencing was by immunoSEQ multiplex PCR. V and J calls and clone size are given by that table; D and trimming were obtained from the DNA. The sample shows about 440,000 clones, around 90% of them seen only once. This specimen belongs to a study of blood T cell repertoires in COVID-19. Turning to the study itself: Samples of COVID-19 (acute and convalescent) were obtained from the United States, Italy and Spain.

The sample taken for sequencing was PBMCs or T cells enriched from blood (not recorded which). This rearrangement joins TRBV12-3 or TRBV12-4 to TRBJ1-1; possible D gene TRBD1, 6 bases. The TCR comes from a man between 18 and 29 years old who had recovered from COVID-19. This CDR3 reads CASRRTGKTEAFF. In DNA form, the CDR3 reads TGTGCCAGCAGACGTACAGGGAAAACTGAAGCTTTCTTT.